This T cell receptor beta chain was captured in a study of cytomegalovirus exposure and HLA in healthy donors. On this clone itself: Its specificity is not known.

The table came from immunoSEQ multiplex PCR; TCRdb's copy has only in-frame clones and leaves some out. The data hold roughly 64,000 clones, with 85% to 95% observed a single time. The donors formed part of the approximately 120-subject validation cohort, distinct from the roughly 730-subject first cohort. Findings and caveats of the study: In vitro assays verified that three CMV-associated chains recognized CMV antigens specifically. The classifier reportedly diagnosed cytomegalovirus status with high sensitivity and specificity.

Trimming removed 6 bases from V and 0 bases from J, with 6 bases in between. Per the germline V gene, CDR1 is SGHTA and CDR2 is FQGNSA. The CDR3 totals 14 residues. Material for sequencing was PBMCs. This chain uses TRBV7-2 with TRBJ2-6; D unclear. The receptor comes from a woman younger than 30 in good health and CMV-seropositive. Here the CDR3 DNA reads TGTGCCAGCAGACAGAGCTCTGGGGCCAACGTCCTGACTTTC. It is translated as CASRQSSGANVLTF.